The clone carrying this T cell receptor beta chain was recorded a few times. What it recognizes is unknown. The CDR3 extends over 15 amino acids. V lost 6 bases and J lost 4; bases outside the gene matches: 11. The germline V gene encodes CDR1 MDHEN and CDR2 SYDVKM. Libraries were prepared by immunoSEQ multiplex PCR; TCRdb keeps only in-frame clonotypes and omits some of them. The profile shows some 16,000 clones, about 88% of them singletons. This specimen belongs to a study of immune evolution from preneoplasia to lung adenocarcinoma. Overall study findings and caveats: KRAS-mutant nodules had the highest T cell clonality. Normal lung had highest clonality; later lesions appeared denser, more diverse. Top clone frequencies peaked in normal lung, apparently declining through invasive adenocarcinoma.

Each case's diagnosis was confirmed by two pathologists on H&E. This clonotype was sampled from a person aged 65-85 years with invasive lung adenocarcinoma. The chain couples TRBV28 to TRBJ1-2; 7 nucleotides match TRBD1. The sample comprised FFPE invasive lung adenocarcinoma tissue. The CDR3 DNA follows: TGTGCCAGCAGACTACCCCGGGACAGAGCCTATGGCTACACCTTC. Its protein is CASRLPRDRAYGYTF.